This T cell receptor (beta chain) was profiled in a study of blood T cell repertoires in COVID-19. Study background: Specimens from acute and convalescent COVID-19 originated in the United States, Italy and Spain. Sources were T cells, B-cell-depleted T cells, or PBMCs; the material itself was cDNA or gDNA.

In the original processing: Reference gene primer amplification yielded estimated nucleated cell counts. Produced via immunoSEQ multiplex PCR; TCRdb's table is partial and in-frame only. V and J calls and clone size are copied from that table; D and trimming were computed from the DNA. The sample has fewer than 250,000 clones, about 80% seen once. Germline V gene lookup returns CDR1 LGHDT and CDR2 YNNKEL (reference sequence). The CDR3 spans 17 residues. V trimming: 1 base; J trimming: 6 bases; junction bases outside the gene matches: 11. The chain uses TRBV3-1 (or the pseudogene TRBV3-2) and TRBJ2-2; TRBD2 agrees at 7 bases. Sequenced input: peripheral blood. The source is a woman of 80 years or more with acute or convalescent COVID-19. In DNA, the CDR3 is TGTGCCAGCAGCCAAGTCTTCAGCGGGACCATATCCGGGGAGCTGTTTTTT. Residues: CASSQVFSGTISGELFF.